The 28 T cell receptor beta chains below come from one sample, sequenced in a study of blood T cell repertoires in COVID-19. TCRdb keeps only in-frame clones here, not all; method: immunoSEQ multiplex PCR. This table holds some 300,000 clones, approximately 90% found once. Material: PBMCs or T cells enriched from blood (not recorded which). The receptor set was obtained from a man aged 25-45 years who had recovered from COVID-19.

The chain employs TRBV27 and TRBJ2-3; D unclear. Germline V gives CDR1 MNHEY, CDR2 SMNVEV (reference sequence). With 3 bases removed from V and 2 bases from J, the gap between germline ends came to 9 bases. This CDR3 is built from 14 residues. CDR3 sequence: CASSFGHLTDTQYF. CDR3 in DNA: TGTGCCAGCAGTTTCGGTCACCTCACAGATACGCAGTATTTT.

The V call is TRBV11-2, the J call TRBJ1-2, with 9 positions matching TRBD1. This CDR3 region has 14 residues. The germline gives CDR1 SGHAT, CDR2 FQNNGV. The junction had 4 bases not matched to a gene; V was cut back by 0 bases and J by 8 bases. CDR3 DNA: TGTGCCAGCAGCTTAGAGGGACAGGGCAGGGGCTACACCTTC. This gives the protein CASSLEGQGRGYTF.

This chain links TRBV19 with TRBJ2-1; 12 positions match TRBD2. Germline assignment: CDR1 LNHDA and CDR2 SQIVND (reference sequence). CDR3 length: 14 amino acids. Germline trimming cut 10 bases from V and 5 bases from J; bases unmatched to any gene: 6. The CDR3 DNA reads TGTGCCACCGGGCTAGCGGGGGGGAACAATGAGCAGTTCTTC. Its protein is CATGLAGGNNEQFF.

The rearrangement joins TRBV7-9 to TRBJ2-1, with TRBD2 matching 10 bases. Per germline, CDR1 SEHNR and CDR2 FQNEAQ (reference sequence). This CDR3 contains 15 residues. V dropped 4 bases and J dropped 4; count of bases not matched to a gene: 4. In DNA form, the CDR3 reads TGTGCCAGCAGCTCCGGGACTAGCGCGTACAATGAGCAGTTCTTC. Protein product: CASSSGTSAYNEQFF.

This chain uses TRBV4-2 with TRBJ2-1, with 10 bases that match TRBD2. Trimming removed 1 base from V and 9 bases from J; junction bases left unmatched: 12. CDR1 is LGHNA, CDR2 YNFKEQ, per germline. This CDR3 comprises 17 residues. The CDR3 DNA sequence: TGTGCCAGCAGCCAAGCCATGGGACTAGCGAGTCACGGTGAGCAGTTCTTC. This sequence encodes CASSQAMGLASHGEQFF.

The J gene is TRBJ2-7, the V gene TRBV9; D unclear. Between the trimmed V and J ends, which lost 0 bases and 1 base, there was a span of 8 bases. Germline values: CDR1 SGDLS, CDR2 YYNGEE. The CDR3 loop spans 14 amino acids. The CDR3 loop is CASSVETESYEQYF. The DNA of the CDR3 is TGTGCCAGCAGCGTAGAGACTGAGTCCTACGAGCAGTACTTC.

This sequence joins TRBV28 and TRBJ1-3; possibly TRBD1 for D (5 bases). Germline V lookup: CDR1 MDHEN, CDR2 SYDVKM. Trimming stripped 5 bases from V and 4 bases from J, with 15 bases between. The CDR3 is made up of 15 amino acids. CDR3 residues: CASSPAGPAGNTIYF. The CDR3 coding sequence is TGTGCCAGCAGTCCAGCGGGACCAGCAGGAAACACCATATATTTT.

The chain recombines TRBV18 with TRBJ2-5, with 10 bases matching TRBD1. CDR1 is KGHSH and CDR2 is LQKENI in the germline V gene. The V segment lost 4 bases and the J segment 1 base; nucleotides outside the gene matches: 6. The CDR3 covers 16 residues. The CDR3: CASSRSWTGGQETQYF. Written as DNA, the CDR3 is TGTGCCAGCTCACGGTCTTGGACAGGGGGCCAAGAGACCCAGTACTTC. Variable domain in full (rest from reference TRBV18 and TRBJ2-5): NAGVMQNPRHLVRRRGQEARLRCSPMKGHSHVYWYRQLPEEGLKFMVYLQKENIIDESGMPKERFSAEFPKEGPSILRIQQVVRGDSAAYFCASSRSWTGGQETQYFGPGTRLLVL.

This sequence joins TRBV19 and TRBJ2-3; weak D call: TRBD2 (5 bases). Trimming left V 6 bases short and J 1 base short, with 11 bases between. Germline CDR1 reads LNHDA; CDR2 reads SQIVND (reference sequence). The CDR3 has 14 amino acids. The CDR3 loop is CASSSARGTDTQYF. The CDR3 DNA sequence: TGTGCCAGTAGCTCGGCGAGGGGCACAGATACGCAGTATTTT.

This clone was seen only once. V usage is TRBV19 and J usage is TRBJ1-2; 9 bases align to TRBD1. The V and J ends lost 9 bases and 6 bases, in that order; junction bases with no gene match: 5. Germline values: CDR1 LNHDA, CDR2 SQIVND (reference sequence). This CDR3 has 12 residues. The CDR3 DNA sequence: TGTGCCAGCCGGGACAGGGAGCATGGCTACACCTTC. Its translation is CASRDREHGYTF.

The J gene is TRBJ1-1, the V gene TRBV11-2; 7 bases match TRBD1. Germline assignment: CDR1 SGHAT and CDR2 FQNNGV. This CDR3 has 14 residues. The V segment lost 3 bases and the J segment 5 bases; nucleotides outside the gene matches: 6. CDR3 sequence: CASSFGYRGTEAFF. The CDR3 DNA reads as TGTGCCAGCAGCTTCGGATACAGGGGAACTGAAGCTTTCTTT.

The gene calls are TRBV27 and TRBJ1-3, with 8 bases matching TRBD1. The junction had 4 bases not matched to a gene; V was cut back by 4 bases and J by 2 bases. Germline lookup yields CDR1 MNHEY and CDR2 SMNVEV (reference sequence). The CDR3 spans 15 residues. CDR3 amino acids: CASSSQTGAGNTIYF. The CDR3 bases are TGTGCCAGCAGTTCCCAGACAGGGGCTGGAAACACCATATATTTT.

The sample holds a few counts of this clone. V is TRBV10-2 and J is TRBJ2-7, with a weak D call TRBD1 (5 bases). The CDR3 runs 16 residues. The V gene lost 3 bases and the J gene lost 0 bases, with 15 bases spanning the gap. CDR1 is WSHSY, CDR2 SAAADI, per germline. The CDR3 here is CASSDVGATLSYEQYF. As DNA, the CDR3 is TGCGCCAGCAGTGATGTAGGGGCGACCCTCTCCTACGAGCAGTACTTC.

Remarks on this clone: Other DNA sequences in this specimen translate into the identical CDR3. The rearrangement joins TRBV5-1 to TRBJ2-1, with 14 bases fitting TRBD2. From germline, CDR1 is SGHRS and CDR2 YFSETQ. The CDR3 spans 15 residues. The J segment lost 7 bases and the V segment lost 4 bases, leaving 4 bases of the junction unmatched. CDR3 sequence (DNA): TGCGCCAGCAGCCCAGGGACTAGCGGGAGTAATGAGCAGTTCTTC. Its protein is CASSPGTSGSNEQFF.

The chain's CDR3 is CASSERTEAYEQYF. The CDR3, as DNA: TGTGCCAGCAGTGAAAGGACGGAGGCCTACGAGCAGTACTTC. V usage is TRBV6-1 and J usage is TRBJ2-7, with a tentative D call TRBD2 (5 bases). Germline CDR1 reads MNHNS; CDR2 reads SASEGT. Deletions cut 2 bases from V and 2 bases from J, with 10 bases between. This CDR3 is built from 14 residues.

The V call is TRBV24-1, the J call TRBJ2-1; 8 bases map to TRBD2. V lost 5 bases and J lost 6; bases outside the gene matches: 5. Germline-derived CDR1 and CDR2 are KGHDR and SFDVKD. The CDR3 length is 14 residues. The CDR3 nucleotides read TGTGCCACCAGTGCCCCGGGGGGGTCCAATGAGCAGTTCTTC. Protein sequence: CATSAPGGSNEQFF.

The V call is TRBV7-2, the J call TRBJ1-5; weak D call: TRBD1 (6 bases). The CDR3 is made up of 16 amino acids. The V end was cut by 2 bases, the J end by 7 bases, with 18 bases between. Germline CDR1 reads SGHTA; CDR2 reads FQGNSA. The DNA for the CDR3 is TGTGCCAGCAGCTTACTTCAGGGGATGGTCGGGCAGCCCCAGCATTTT. Translated: CASSLLQGMVGQPQHF.

The gene calls are TRBV5-1 and TRBJ2-2, with D tentatively TRBD1 (5 bases). The V gene's germline CDR1 is SGHRS and CDR2 YFSETQ. Trimming shortened V by 0 bases and J by 0 bases, and 12 bases separated the two germline ends. The CDR3 has 17 amino acids. The DNA for the CDR3 is TGCGCCAGCAGCTTGGGGGGCGGATTCGCGAACACCGGGGAGCTGTTTTTT. This encodes CASSLGGGFANTGELFF.

This chain uses TRBV29-1 with TRBJ1-1, with 7 positions matching TRBD1. The germline V gene has CDR1 SQVTM and CDR2 ANQGSEA. The CDR3 loop spans 11 amino acids. The trim removed 4 bases at V and 11 bases at J, leaving 7 bases unmatched. CDR3 nucleotides: TGCAGCGTTGCGGACAGGATTAATGCTTTCTTT. Its translation is CSVADRINAFF.

The chain recombines TRBV7-2 with TRBJ2-1, with D tentatively TRBD2 (6 bases). The CDR3 is made up of 16 amino acids. Germline-derived CDR1 and CDR2 are SGHTA and FQGNSA. The V and J ends lost 5 bases and 1 base respectively, with 15 bases between them. The CDR3 region is CASSDGGARSYNEQFF. The DNA for the CDR3 is TGTGCCAGCAGCGATGGCGGGGCGCGGTCCTACAATGAGCAGTTCTTC.

V is TRBV19 and J is TRBJ1-4, with no clear D. The CDR3 totals 13 residues. Trimming pared 1 base from V and 7 bases from J, leaving 7 bases between. The germline V gene has CDR1 LNHDA and CDR2 SQIVND (reference sequence). CDR3 region: CASSIGGIEKLFF. In nucleotides, the CDR3 is TGTGCCAGTAGTATAGGAGGGATTGAAAAACTGTTTTTT.

V gene TRBV10-2 combines with J gene TRBJ1-2, with a weak D call TRBD1 (5 bases). Trimming removed 6 bases from V and 6 bases from J, with 17 bases in between. Germline CDR1 and CDR2: WSHSY and SAAADI. The CDR3 runs to 14 residues. The CDR3 loop reads CASRIVGGVDGYTF. CDR3 nucleotide sequence: TGCGCCAGCAGGATCGTCGGGGGTGTTGATGGCTACACCTTC.

The table lists this clone with a count of one. This chain links TRBV5-1 with TRBJ2-2, with TRBD2 identical over 7 bases. V lost 6 bases to trimming and J lost 2 bases; unmatched junction nucleotides: 7. CDR3 length: 15 amino acids. Germline V gene data show CDR1 as SGHRS and CDR2 as YFSETQ. The DNA of the CDR3 is TGCGCCAGCAAGGAAGCGGGAAAAAACACCGGGGAGCTGTTTTTT. Protein product: CASKEAGKNTGELFF.

This clone was detected only once. The chain employs TRBV29-1 and TRBJ2-1; 8 bases fit TRBD2. This CDR3 has 13 residues. Per the germline V gene, CDR1 is SQVTM and CDR2 is ANQGSEA. Trimming at V came to 6 bases and at J to 4 bases, leaving 5 bases not matched to a gene. DNA of the CDR3: TGCAGCGTCTGTCTAGCGGGTTACAATGAGCAGTTCTTC. Translation gives CSVCLAGYNEQFF.

This rearrangement joins TRBV2 to TRBJ1-1; D uncertain. CDR1 and CDR2 (germline): SNHLY, FYNNEI. Trimming took 6 bases from V and 5 from J, leaving 13 bases between them. The CDR3 consists of 13 residues. CDR3: CASRGGERTEAFF. The CDR3 DNA sequence: TGTGCCAGCAGGGGCGGGGAACGGACTGAAGCTTTCTTT.

The chain couples TRBV11-2 to TRBJ1-6; D might be TRBD1 (6 bases). Trimming removed 7 bases from V and 8 bases from J, with 18 bases in between. CDR1 SGHAT and CDR2 FQNNGV come from the germline V gene. The CDR3 runs 15 residues. In DNA, the CDR3 is TGTGCCAGCAAACTACTACAGGGATCCTATTCACCCCTCCACTTT. Protein product: CASKLLQGSYSPLHF.

The V and J genes are TRBV19 and TRBJ2-7; 7 nucleotides align to TRBD2. The CDR3 has 16 residues. Unmatched junction bases numbered 16, after V lost 11 bases and J lost 0 bases. Per the germline V gene, CDR1 is LNHDA and CDR2 is SQIVND (reference sequence). The DNA of the CDR3 is TGTGCCGTCAGTAACGTGCGCGGCGGGAGCTCCTACGAGCAGTACTTC. Its translation: CAVSNVRGGSSYEQYF. The whole variable domain, remainder taken from reference TRBV19 and TRBJ2-7, is DGGITQSPKYLFRKEGQNVTLSCEQNLNHDAMYWYRQDPGQGLRLIYYSQIVNDFQKGDIAEGYSVSREKKESFPLTVTSAQKNPTAFYLCAVSNVRGGSSYEQYFGPGTRLTVT.

In this sample, this clone turned up a few times. The V call is TRBV30, the J call TRBJ1-4; no firm D call. CDR1 GTSNPN and CDR2 SVGIG come from the germline V gene (reference sequence). Trimming cost V 1 base and J 5 bases, with 5 bases left between them. The CDR3 spans 12 residues. CDR3 coding DNA: TGTGCCTGGAGTGGGCCGAATGAAAAACTGTTTTTT. It specifies CAWSGPNEKLFF.